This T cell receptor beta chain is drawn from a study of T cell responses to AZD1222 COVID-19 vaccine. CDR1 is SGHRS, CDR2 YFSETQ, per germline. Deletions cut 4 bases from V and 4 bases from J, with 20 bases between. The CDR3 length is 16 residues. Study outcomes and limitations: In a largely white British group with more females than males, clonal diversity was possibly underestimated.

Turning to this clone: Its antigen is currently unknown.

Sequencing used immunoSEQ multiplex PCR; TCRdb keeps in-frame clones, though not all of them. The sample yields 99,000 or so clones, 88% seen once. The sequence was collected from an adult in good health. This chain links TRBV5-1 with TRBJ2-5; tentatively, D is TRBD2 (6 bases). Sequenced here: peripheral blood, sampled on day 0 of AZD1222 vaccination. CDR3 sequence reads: CASSQNPQGGGETQYF. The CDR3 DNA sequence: TGCGCCAGCAGCCAAAACCCCCAGGGAGGCGGAGAGACCCAGTACTTC.